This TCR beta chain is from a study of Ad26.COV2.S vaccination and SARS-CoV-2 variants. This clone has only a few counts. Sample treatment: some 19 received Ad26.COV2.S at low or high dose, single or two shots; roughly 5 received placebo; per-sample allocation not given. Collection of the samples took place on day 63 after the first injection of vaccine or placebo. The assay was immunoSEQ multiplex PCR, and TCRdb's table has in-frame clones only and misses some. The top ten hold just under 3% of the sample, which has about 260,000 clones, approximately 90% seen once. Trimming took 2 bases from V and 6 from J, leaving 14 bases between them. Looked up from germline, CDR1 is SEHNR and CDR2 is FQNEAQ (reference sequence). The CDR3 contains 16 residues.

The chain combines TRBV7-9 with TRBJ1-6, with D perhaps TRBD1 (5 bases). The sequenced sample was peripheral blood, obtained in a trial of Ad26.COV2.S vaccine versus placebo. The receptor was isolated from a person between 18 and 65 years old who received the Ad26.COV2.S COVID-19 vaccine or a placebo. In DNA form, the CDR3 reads TGTGCCAGCAGCTTATATCGAGGGGCAAGTAATTCACCCCTCCACTTT. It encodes CASSLYRGASNSPLHF.